Below are 7 T cell receptor beta chains sequenced from a single sample in a study of shared clonotypes between healthy human individuals. Generated by immunoSEQ multiplex PCR, the TCRdb table keeps only in-frame clones and is missing some. In the table there are 2 million to 2.5 million clones, approximately 96% of which are singletons. The sequencing input was naive CD4+ T cells sorted from blood. The sample's subset: CD45RA+ positively selected. The receptors originated from a young man in good health.

Written as DNA, the CDR3 is TGTGCCAGCAGTGAGACAAGCTCCTACGAGCAGTACTTC. Its protein is CASSETSSYEQYF. The chain recombines TRBV28 with TRBJ2-7, with D unclear. Germline values: CDR1 MDHEN, CDR2 SYDVKM. Between the trimmed V and J ends, which lost 5 bases and 0 bases, there was a span of 8 bases. The CDR3 covers 13 residues.

The chain links TRBV28 to TRBJ2-1, with 8 bases that match TRBD2. Germline V lookup: CDR1 MDHEN, CDR2 SYDVKM. The CDR3 consists of 15 residues. V lost 5 bases, J lost 11 bases, and 14 bases stayed unmatched. For the CDR3, the DNA is TGTGCCAGCAGTGGGGCGGGAGGTAGAACTCCGAAGCAGTTCTTC. Protein: CASSGAGGRTPKQFF.

To note about this clone: No DNA is shown, since the ends of the CDR3 on it are uncertain; the CDR3 is the one TCRdb lists. This chain links TRBV2 with TRBJ2-1; TRBD1 is the table's D call and was not checked against the DNA. Germline V gene sequence: CDR1 SNHLY, CDR2 FYNNEI. Including both end residues, the CDR3 is 16 amino acids long. This CDR3 reads CASSTSTESSYNEQFF.

About this clone itself: Other DNA sequences of this sample code for an identical CDR3. The gene calls are TRBV19 and TRBJ2-7; 9 bases agree with TRBD1. V was clipped by 1 base and J by 4 bases; unmatched bases: 2. The germline gives CDR1 LNHDA, CDR2 SQIVND (reference sequence). The CDR3 consists of 14 residues. In DNA form, the CDR3 reads TGTGCCAGTAGTATAGGGACAGGGGATTACGAGCAGTACTTC. Translating gives CASSIGTGDYEQYF.

The V call is TRBV6-6, the J call TRBJ1-3; a possible D gene is TRBD1 (6 bases). This CDR3 spans 14 amino acids. V lost 2 bases and J 4 bases, leaving 9 bases between the germline ends. Germline CDR1 MNHNY, CDR2 SVGAGI (reference sequence). CDR3 sequence reads: CASSYGGPGNTIYF. The CDR3 coding sequence is TGTGCCAGCAGTTACGGGGGGCCCGGAAACACCATATATTTT.

The chain's CDR3 is CASSQTWGGTEQYF. CDR3 coding DNA: TGCGCCAGCAGCCAGACGTGGGGGGGGACCGAGCAGTACTTC. This chain links TRBV4-3 with TRBJ2-7; 7 nucleotides agree with TRBD2. Per germline, CDR1 LGHNA and CDR2 YSLEER. The CDR3 has 14 amino acids. V gave up 3 bases and J gave up 6 bases; unmatched junction bases: 8.

This clone was picked up one time. The chain links TRBV29-1 to TRBJ2-6; 9 positions match TRBD1. Germline-derived CDR1 and CDR2 are SQVTM and ANQGSEA. The CDR3 length is 11 residues. Trimming removed 8 bases from V and 15 bases from J; junction bases left unmatched: 8. CDR3 amino acids: CSRDRGIALTF. The CDR3, as DNA: TGCAGCCGTGACAGGGGGATCGCCCTGACTTTC.